The rows below give T cell receptor beta chains drawn from one sample of a study of identical twins. In TCRdb, the 5' RACE reads were re-called with MiXCR into one record per CDR3 protein. The sample lists roughly 700,000 distinct CDR3 sequences, under 9% occurring once. The same sample was also used in a study of yellow fever vaccine responses in identical twins.

Material: PBMCs. These receptors were obtained from a woman between 18 and 30 years old in good health. Each CDR3 is given with its conserved first and last residue. D genes are given only for firm matches. Where a row states a size, it is once, few, many or the class of an expanded clone; other rows omit it.

v_gene	abundance	j_gene	d_gene	CDR3nt	CDR3aa
TRBV5-1	few	TRBJ2-3	NA	TGCGCCAGCAGCCAACAACCGGGACTCCGGCGGCCAGATACGCAGTATTTT	CASSQQPGLRRPDTQYF
TRBV4-3	NA	TRBJ1-1	NA	TGCGCCAGCAGCCAAGGAACAGGGTTCGCCACTGAAGCTTTCTTT	CASSQGTGFATEAFF
TRBV27	NA	TRBJ2-1	NA	TGTGCCAGTGGGTGGGGCCCTTACAATGAGCAGTTCTTC	CASGWGPYNEQFF
TRBV20-1	many	TRBJ2-3	NA	TGCAGTGCTACTATGGGGGGTGTGCAGTATTTT	CSATMGGVQYF
TRBV24-1	many	TRBJ2-7	TRBD1	TGTGCCACCAGTGTGGAGACAGGGGGCGAGCAGTACTTC	CATSVETGGEQYF
TRBV6-2/TRBV6-3	NA	TRBJ2-7	NA	TGTGCCAGCAGTTACTCCGGGCTACCGGGCTACGAGCAGTACTTC	CASSYSGLPGYEQYF
TRBV27	many	TRBJ2-7	NA	TGTGCCAGCAGTCCACGGGGGAGACAGGGAGAAAGCGAGCAGTACTTC	CASSPRGRQGESEQYF
TRBV29-1	many	TRBJ2-1	NA	TGCAGCGTTGTTCCGTGGGAGCGGCAATCAGGAGGAGAGCAGTTCTTC	CSVVPWERQSGGEQFF
TRBV6-1	few	TRBJ2-5	TRBD1	TGTGCCAGCAGCCCGACACAGGGGGCCCAAGAGACCCAGTACTTC	CASSPTQGAQETQYF
TRBV6-2/TRBV6-3	NA	TRBJ2-7	NA	TGTGCCAGCAGTTACTCAGCCAGCGGCGAGCAGTACTTC	CASSYSASGEQYF
TRBV10-3	many	TRBJ2-7	NA	TGTGCCATCAGTGATAATATCTTTGAGCAGTACTTC	CAISDNIFEQYF
TRBV5-1	many	TRBJ2-3	NA	TGCGCCAGCAGCTTGGGGACTACAGATACGCAGTATTTT	CASSLGTTDTQYF
TRBV28	few	TRBJ2-5	NA	TGTGCCAGCATGCGGGGTGCGCAAGAGACCCAGTACTTC	CASMRGAQETQYF
TRBV20-1	many	TRBJ2-4	TRBD2	TGCAGTGCTAGATTTCTAGCGGGAACGCCTGCCAAAAACATTCAGTACTTC	CSARFLAGTPAKNIQYF
TRBV5-5	few	TRBJ2-5	NA	TGTGCCAGCAGCCGCCTTTGGGGGAACCAAGAGACCCAGTACTTC	CASSRLWGNQETQYF
TRBV10-3	few	TRBJ2-2	NA	TGTGCCACCGAGAGGCTCACCGGGGAGCTGTTTTTT	CATERLTGELFF
TRBV9	NA	TRBJ2-1	NA	TGTGCCAGCAGCGTACTTGGGGTTTCCTACCATGAGCAGTTCTTC	CASSVLGVSYHEQFF
TRBV7-6	NA	TRBJ2-7	TRBD1	TGTGCCAGCAGTACCGGGACAGGGGACTCCTACGAGCAGTACTTC	CASSTGTGDSYEQYF
TRBV11-2	few	TRBJ2-2	NA	TGTGCCAGCAGCGTCACCGGGGTAAAACTCGGGGAGCTGTTTTTT	CASSVTGVKLGELFF
TRBV6-4	NA	TRBJ2-5	NA	TGTGCCAGCAGTGACACATGGACCGGCGAGACCCAGTACTTC	CASSDTWTGETQYF
TRBV2	NA	TRBJ2-3	NA	TGTGCCAGCAGTGAAGAAGGCGGTACGCAGTATTTT	CASSEEGGTQYF
TRBV5-1	few	TRBJ2-3	NA	TGCGCCAGCAGCTTGGCGGCTAAGGGCACAGATACGCAGTATTTT	CASSLAAKGTDTQYF
TRBV3-1	few	TRBJ2-5	NA	TGTGCCAGCAGCCAAGATACCGTCCTGGCGCAGGAGACCCAGTACTTC	CASSQDTVLAQETQYF
TRBV7-8	NA	TRBJ2-2	NA	TGTGCCAGCAGCTTCAACATCGGCGGACGGACCGGGGAGCTGTTTTTT	CASSFNIGGRTGELFF
TRBV6-6	NA	TRBJ2-3	NA	TGTGCCAGCCAGGGGCTTCCCACAGATACGCAGTATTTT	CASQGLPTDTQYF
TRBV3-1	NA	TRBJ2-3	NA	TGTGCCAGCAGCCAAGTGGTCCTTAGCACAGATACGCAGTATTTT	CASSQVVLSTDTQYF
TRBV6-2/TRBV6-3	NA	TRBJ2-7	TRBD2	TGTGCCAGCAGTTACCGGGGCGGGAGCGGGTACGAGCAGTACTTC	CASSYRGGSGYEQYF
TRBV20-1	few	TRBJ2-7	TRBD1	TGCAGTGCTACCCCGACAGGGGCCGAGCAGTACTTC	CSATPTGAEQYF
TRBV6-1	many	TRBJ2-1	TRBD2	TGTGCCAGCAGCCAAGCGGGAGGGCCTTTCAATGAGCAGTTCTTC	CASSQAGGPFNEQFF
TRBV11-2	NA	TRBJ2-3	TRBD2	TGTGCCAGCAGCTTAGGACTAGCGGGAGGAGGGGATACGCAGTATTTT	CASSLGLAGGGDTQYF
TRBV5-1	NA	TRBJ2-3	TRBD1	TGCGCCAGCATAGGAGGGAGACAGGGGCCAGATACGCAGTATTTT	CASIGGRQGPDTQYF
TRBV4-1	few	TRBJ2-2	NA	TGCGCCAGCAGCCAACCCAGCTTAACCGGGGAGCTGTTTTTT	CASSQPSLTGELFF
TRBV3-1	few	TRBJ1-1	TRBD1	TGTGCCAGCAGCCAAGAGACAGGGGGCGGGAACACTGAAGCTTTCTTT	CASSQETGGGNTEAFF
TRBV5-1	many	TRBJ2-7	NA	TGCGCCAGCAGCTTGACAGGCCTTCATCCCTACGAGCAGTACTTC	CASSLTGLHPYEQYF
TRBV7-2	NA	TRBJ2-7	NA	TGTGCCAGCAGCTCGGCGGCAGGATACTACGAGCAGTACTTC	CASSSAAGYYEQYF
TRBV29-1	few	TRBJ2-7	NA	TGCAGCGTTGTAGGAGAGAGATACGAGCAGTACTTC	CSVVGERYEQYF
TRBV4-3	many	TRBJ2-7	TRBD1	TGCGCCAGCAGCCAAACCGGGACAGCATACGAGCAGTACTTC	CASSQTGTAYEQYF
TRBV5-6	many	TRBJ2-2	NA	TGTGCCAGCAGCGTGGACACAAAGAACACCGGGGAGCTGTTTTTT	CASSVDTKNTGELFF
TRBV7-2	NA	TRBJ1-6	NA	TGTGCCAGCAGCTTAGTGGTCGACTCACCCCTCCACTTT	CASSLVVDSPLHF
TRBV20-1	few	TRBJ2-7	TRBD1	TGCAGTGCCGGGACAGGAGGAACCTACGAGCAGTACTTC	CSAGTGGTYEQYF
TRBV6-2/TRBV6-3	many	TRBJ2-2	NA	TGTGCCAGCAGTTACGACGAGGCCGGGGAGCTGTTTTTT	CASSYDEAGELFF
TRBV7-9	many	TRBJ2-7	NA	TGTGCCAGCAGCGCATTCACTAGCAGCCCCTACGAGCAGTACTTC	CASSAFTSSPYEQYF
TRBV10-3	many	TRBJ2-7	NA	TGTGCCATCCAAACAGCTTCCTACGAGCAGTACTTC	CAIQTASYEQYF
TRBV6-5	NA	TRBJ1-1	TRBD1	TGTGCCAGCAGTTACTCAGGGACAGGACTGAACACTGAAGCTTTCTTT	CASSYSGTGLNTEAFF
TRBV25-1	NA	TRBJ2-5	TRBD2	TGTGCCAGCAGTGACCCGGGGGGGGGAGAGACCCAGTACTTC	CASSDPGGGETQYF
TRBV20-1	NA	TRBJ2-1	NA	TGCAGTGCTAGAGATTCTGGCCAGGGTACCTACAATGAGCAGTTCTTC	CSARDSGQGTYNEQFF
TRBV27	many	TRBJ2-7	NA	TGTGCCAGCAGTCGGGGGGCTAAGGTCTACGAGCAGTACTTC	CASSRGAKVYEQYF
TRBV20-1	few	TRBJ2-7	NA	TGCAGTGCTAGCCTAGGACAGTACGAGCAGTACTTC	CSASLGQYEQYF
TRBV11-3	NA	TRBJ2-3	TRBD2	TGTGCCAGCAGCTTAGGCCAAACGGGGACTAGACCAGATACGCAGTATTTT	CASSLGQTGTRPDTQYF
TRBV24-1	many	TRBJ1-5	TRBD1	TGTGCCACCAGTCCGGGAGGACAGGAATACAGCAATCAGCCCCAGCATTTT	CATSPGGQEYSNQPQHF
TRBV12-3/TRBV12-4	many	TRBJ1-6	NA	TGTGCCAGCAGCCTAGGCCTAAGGGGGTATTCACCCCTCCACTTT	CASSLGLRGYSPLHF
TRBV4-3	NA	TRBJ2-5	TRBD1	TGCGCCAGCAGCCAAAGGGACAGGGGGCCAGCCCAAGAGACCCAGTACTTC	CASSQRDRGPAQETQYF
TRBV15	many	TRBJ2-1	NA	TGTGCCACCAGCGGGGCAAGGAGGTCCTACAATGAGCAGTTCTTC	CATSGARRSYNEQFF
TRBV21-1	many	TRBJ2-1	NA	TGTGCCAGCCGCCGCCAGAGGGACAGACCTTACAATGAGCAGTTCTTC	CASRRQRDRPYNEQFF